The clone carrying this TCR beta chain was seen more than once but under ten times. The CDR3 is 14 residues long. These data come from a study of blood T cell repertoires in COVID-19. Study-wide background: The samples span acute and convalescent COVID-19 from the United States, Italy and Spain.

Original analysis: Amplified reference gene primers provided the basis for estimating nucleated cell counts. Data came from immunoSEQ multiplex PCR; TCRdb stores just in-frame clones and leaves some out. V and J calls and clone size are as listed in that table; D and trimming were resolved from the DNA. The sample holds 200,000 to 250,000 clones, approximately 86% seen once. The rearrangement links TRBV21-1 to TRBJ2-2; TRBD2 is the table's D call, not checked against the DNA. TRBV21-1 is a recognized pseudogene. The sample taken for sequencing was peripheral blood. This receptor was obtained from a woman aged 25 to 39 with COVID-19, enrolled during active disease. The CDR3 is CASTPTSVTGELFF. The CDR3 DNA reads TGTGCCAGCACCCCGACTAGCGTGACCGGGGAGCTGTTTTTT.